This entry is about one T cell receptor (beta chain). This sample stems from a study of cytomegalovirus exposure and HLA in healthy donors. This table comes from immunoSEQ multiplex PCR, and its TCRdb copy is limited to in-frame clones, with some not included. Of 150,000 to 200,000 clones listed, approximately 90% were seen once; the top ten hold 1.4%. V was cut by 10 bases and J by 8 bases, with 23 bases left in between. CDR1 and CDR2 (germline): SNHLY, FYNNEI. The CDR3 has 14 amino acids. The receptor was isolated from a woman aged 25 to 39 in good health and CMV-seronegative. Specimen: PBMCs. The chain employs TRBV2 and TRBJ1-2; possible D gene TRBD1, 5 bases. The CDR3 region has the DNA TGTGCCACCGTGGGGGTGGGGGGTATGGGAGGCTACACCTTC. Translating it yields CATVGVGGMGGYTF.